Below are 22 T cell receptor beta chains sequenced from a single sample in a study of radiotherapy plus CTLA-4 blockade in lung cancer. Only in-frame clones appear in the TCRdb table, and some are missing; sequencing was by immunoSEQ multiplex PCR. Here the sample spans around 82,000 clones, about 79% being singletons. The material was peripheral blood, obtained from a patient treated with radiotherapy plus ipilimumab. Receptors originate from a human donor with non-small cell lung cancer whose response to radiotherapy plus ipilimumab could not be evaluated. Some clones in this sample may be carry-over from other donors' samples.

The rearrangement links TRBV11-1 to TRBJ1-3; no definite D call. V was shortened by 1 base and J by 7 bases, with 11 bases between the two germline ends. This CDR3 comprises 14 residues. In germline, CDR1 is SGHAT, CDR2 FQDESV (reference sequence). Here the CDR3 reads CASSLELGRNTIYF. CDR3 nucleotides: TGTGCCAGCAGCTTAGAGCTTGGTCGGAACACCATATATTTT.

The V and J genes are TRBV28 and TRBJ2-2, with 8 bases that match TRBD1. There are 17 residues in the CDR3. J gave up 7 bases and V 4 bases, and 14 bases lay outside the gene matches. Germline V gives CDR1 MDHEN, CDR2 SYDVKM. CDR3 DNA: TGTGCCAGCAGTTCGGCGTCAGGGGGCTCTTTTGTCGGGGAGCTGTTTTTT. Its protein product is CASSSASGGSFVGELFF.

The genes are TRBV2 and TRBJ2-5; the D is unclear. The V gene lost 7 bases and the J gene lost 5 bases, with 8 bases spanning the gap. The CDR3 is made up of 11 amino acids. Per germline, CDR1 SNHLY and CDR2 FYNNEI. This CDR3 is CASKFQETQYF. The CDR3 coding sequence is TGTGCCAGCAAGTTTCAGGAGACCCAGTACTTC. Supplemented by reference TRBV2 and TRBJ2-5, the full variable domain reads EPEVTQTPSHQVTQMGQEVILRCVPISNHLYFYWYRQILGQKVEFLVSFYNNEISEKSEIFDDQFSVERPDGSNFTLKIRSTKLEDSAMYFCASKFQETQYFGPGTRLLVL.

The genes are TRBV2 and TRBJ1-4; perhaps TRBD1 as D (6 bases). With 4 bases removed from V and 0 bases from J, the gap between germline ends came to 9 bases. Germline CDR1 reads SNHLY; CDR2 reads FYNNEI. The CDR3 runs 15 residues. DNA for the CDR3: TGTGCCAGCAGTGCGGGACAAGCAACTAATGAAAAACTGTTTTTT. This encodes CASSAGQATNEKLFF.

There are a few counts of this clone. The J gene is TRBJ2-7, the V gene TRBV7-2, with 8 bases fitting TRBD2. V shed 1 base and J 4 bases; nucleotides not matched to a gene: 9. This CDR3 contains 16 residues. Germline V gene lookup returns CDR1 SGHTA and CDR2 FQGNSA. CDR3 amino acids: CASSLGGASGLYEQYF. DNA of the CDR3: TGTGCCAGCAGCTTAGGGGGGGCTAGCGGGTTATACGAGCAGTACTTC.

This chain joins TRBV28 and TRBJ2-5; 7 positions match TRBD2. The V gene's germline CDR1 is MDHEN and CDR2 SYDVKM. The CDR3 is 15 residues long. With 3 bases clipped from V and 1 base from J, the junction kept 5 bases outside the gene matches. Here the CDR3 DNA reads TGTGCCAGCAGTTTCCCCGGGGAGGGCCAAGAGACCCAGTACTTC. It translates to CASSFPGEGQETQYF.

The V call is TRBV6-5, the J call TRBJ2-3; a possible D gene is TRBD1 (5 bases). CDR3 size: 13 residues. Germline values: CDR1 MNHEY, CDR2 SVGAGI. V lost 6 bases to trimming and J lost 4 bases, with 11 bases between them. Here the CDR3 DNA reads TGTGCCAGCAGAGATCAGGGCTCAGATACGCAGTATTTT. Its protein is CASRDQGSDTQYF.

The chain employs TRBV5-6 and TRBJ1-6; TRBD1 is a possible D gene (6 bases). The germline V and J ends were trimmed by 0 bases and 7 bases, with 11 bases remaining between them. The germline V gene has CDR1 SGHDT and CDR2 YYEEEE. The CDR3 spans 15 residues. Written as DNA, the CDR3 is TGTGCCAGCAGCTTGGTCGCAGGGGCAAATTCACCCCTCCACTTT. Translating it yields CASSLVAGANSPLHF.

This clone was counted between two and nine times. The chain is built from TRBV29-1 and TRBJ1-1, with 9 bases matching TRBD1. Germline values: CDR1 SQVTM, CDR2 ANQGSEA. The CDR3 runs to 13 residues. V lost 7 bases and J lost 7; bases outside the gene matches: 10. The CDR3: CSAQGGTGNEAFF. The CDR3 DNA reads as TGCAGCGCCCAGGGAGGGACAGGGAATGAAGCTTTCTTT.

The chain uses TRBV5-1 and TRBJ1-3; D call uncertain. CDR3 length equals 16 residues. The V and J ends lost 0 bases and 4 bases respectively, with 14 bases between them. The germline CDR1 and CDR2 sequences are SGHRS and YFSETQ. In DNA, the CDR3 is TGCGCCAGCAGCTTGGGGGCCCAAACCCCCGGAAACACCATATATTTT. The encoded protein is CASSLGAQTPGNTIYF.

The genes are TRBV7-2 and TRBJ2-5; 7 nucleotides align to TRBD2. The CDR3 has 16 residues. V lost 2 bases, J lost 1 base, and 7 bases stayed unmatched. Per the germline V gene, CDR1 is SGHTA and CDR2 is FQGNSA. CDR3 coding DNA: TGTGCCAGCAGCTTAACATCGACTAGCCCCCAAGAGACCCAGTACTTC. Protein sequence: CASSLTSTSPQETQYF.

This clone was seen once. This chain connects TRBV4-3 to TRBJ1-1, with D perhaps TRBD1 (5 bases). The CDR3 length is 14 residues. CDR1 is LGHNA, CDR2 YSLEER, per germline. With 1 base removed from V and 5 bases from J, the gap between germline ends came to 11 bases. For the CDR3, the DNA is TGCGCCAGCAGCCAAGTGGTCGGGGGTACTGAAGCTTTCTTT. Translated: CASSQVVGGTEAFF.

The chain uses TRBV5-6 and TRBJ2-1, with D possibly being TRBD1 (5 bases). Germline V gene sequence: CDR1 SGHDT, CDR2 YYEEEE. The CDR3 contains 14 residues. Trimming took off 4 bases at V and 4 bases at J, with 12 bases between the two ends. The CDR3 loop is CASSPDSPYNEQFF. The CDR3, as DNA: TGTGCCAGCAGCCCAGACAGCCCATACAATGAGCAGTTCTTC.

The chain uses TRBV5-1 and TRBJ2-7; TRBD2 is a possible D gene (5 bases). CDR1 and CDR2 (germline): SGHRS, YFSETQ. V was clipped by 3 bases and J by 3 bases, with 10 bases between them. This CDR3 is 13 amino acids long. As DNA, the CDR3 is TGCGCCAGCAGCTCAGGACTCAACTACGAGCAGTACTTC. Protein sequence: CASSSGLNYEQYF.

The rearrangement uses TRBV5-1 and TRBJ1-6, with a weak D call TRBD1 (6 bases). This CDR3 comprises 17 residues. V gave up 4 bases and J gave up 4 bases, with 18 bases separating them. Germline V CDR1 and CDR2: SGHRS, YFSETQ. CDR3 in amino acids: CASSIGQTWDYNSPLHF. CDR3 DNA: TGCGCCAGCAGCATCGGACAGACGTGGGATTATAATTCACCCCTCCACTTT.

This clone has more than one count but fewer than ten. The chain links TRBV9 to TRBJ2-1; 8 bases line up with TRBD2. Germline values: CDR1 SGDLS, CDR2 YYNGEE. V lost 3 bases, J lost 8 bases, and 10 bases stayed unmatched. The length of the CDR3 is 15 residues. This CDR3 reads CASSADPGGLDEQFF. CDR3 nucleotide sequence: TGTGCCAGCAGCGCGGACCCGGGGGGGCTAGATGAGCAGTTCTTC.

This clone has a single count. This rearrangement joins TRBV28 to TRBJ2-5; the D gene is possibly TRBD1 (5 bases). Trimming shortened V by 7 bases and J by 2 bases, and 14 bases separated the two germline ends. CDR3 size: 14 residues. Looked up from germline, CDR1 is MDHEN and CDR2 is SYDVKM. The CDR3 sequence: CASTPWGNQETQYF. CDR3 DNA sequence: TGTGCCAGCACCCCATGGGGCAATCAAGAGACCCAGTACTTC.

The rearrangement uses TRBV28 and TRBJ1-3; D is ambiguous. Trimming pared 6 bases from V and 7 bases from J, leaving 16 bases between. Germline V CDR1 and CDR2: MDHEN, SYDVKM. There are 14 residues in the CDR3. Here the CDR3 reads CASSLTGNPNTIYF. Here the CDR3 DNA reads TGTGCCAGCAGCCTAACGGGAAACCCTAACACCATATATTTT.

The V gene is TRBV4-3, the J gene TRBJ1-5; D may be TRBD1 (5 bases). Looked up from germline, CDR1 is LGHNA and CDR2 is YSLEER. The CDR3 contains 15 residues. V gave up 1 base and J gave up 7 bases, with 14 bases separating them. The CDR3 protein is CASSQVARVGQPQHF. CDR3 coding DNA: TGCGCCAGCAGCCAAGTCGCCAGGGTAGGGCAGCCCCAGCATTTT.

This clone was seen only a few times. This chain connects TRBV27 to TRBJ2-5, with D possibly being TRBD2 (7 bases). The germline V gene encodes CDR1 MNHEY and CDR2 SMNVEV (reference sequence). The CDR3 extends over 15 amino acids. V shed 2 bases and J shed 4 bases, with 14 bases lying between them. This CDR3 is CASSLTAGAIETQYF. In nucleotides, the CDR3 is TGTGCCAGCAGTTTAACTGCGGGGGCCATAGAGACCCAGTACTTC.

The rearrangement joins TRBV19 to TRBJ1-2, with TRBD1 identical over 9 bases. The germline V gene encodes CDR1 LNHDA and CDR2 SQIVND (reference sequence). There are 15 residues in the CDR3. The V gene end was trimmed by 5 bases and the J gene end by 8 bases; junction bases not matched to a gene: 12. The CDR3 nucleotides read TGTGCCAGTAGTTACCGGGACAGGGCAGGGGAAGGCTACACCTTC. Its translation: CASSYRDRAGEGYTF.

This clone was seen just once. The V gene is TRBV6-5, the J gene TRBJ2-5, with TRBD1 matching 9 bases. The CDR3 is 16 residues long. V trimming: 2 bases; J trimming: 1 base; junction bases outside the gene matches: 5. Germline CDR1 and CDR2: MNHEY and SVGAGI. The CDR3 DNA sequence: TGTGCCAGCAGTTACGGACAGGGGTTGCCCCAAGAGACCCAGTACTTC. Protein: CASSYGQGLPQETQYF.